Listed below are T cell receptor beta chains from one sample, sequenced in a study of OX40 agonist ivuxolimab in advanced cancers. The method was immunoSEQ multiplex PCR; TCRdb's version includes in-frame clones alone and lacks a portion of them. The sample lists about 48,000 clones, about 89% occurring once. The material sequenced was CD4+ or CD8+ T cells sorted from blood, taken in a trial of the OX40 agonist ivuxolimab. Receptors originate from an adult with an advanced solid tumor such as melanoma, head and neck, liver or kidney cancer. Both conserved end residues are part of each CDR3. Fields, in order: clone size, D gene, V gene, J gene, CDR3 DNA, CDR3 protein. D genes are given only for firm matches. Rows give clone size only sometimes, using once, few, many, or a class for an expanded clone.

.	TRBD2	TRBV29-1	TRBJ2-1	TGCAGCGTTGAAGGAACCCGGACTAGCGGGAGCTCCTACAATGAGCAGTTCTTC	CSVEGTRTSGSSYNEQFF
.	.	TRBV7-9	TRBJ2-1	TGTGCCAGCAGCCAACTTACAGTTGAGCAGTTCTTC	CASSQLTVEQFF
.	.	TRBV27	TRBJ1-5	TGTGCCAGCAGTTTACAGGGGAACAATCAGCCCCAGCATTTT	CASSLQGNNQPQHF
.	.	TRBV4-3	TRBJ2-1	TGCGCCAGCAGCCGATGGCGTGACAATGAGCAGTTCTTC	CASSRWRDNEQFF
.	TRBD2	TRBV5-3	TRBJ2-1	TGTGCCAGAATCAATACCCCGACTAGCGGGGGGGCCCGCTACAATGAGCAGTTCTTC	CARINTPTSGGARYNEQFF
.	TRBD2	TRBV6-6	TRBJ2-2	TGTGCCAGCAGTTACACTAGCGGACACACCGGGGAGCTGTTTTTT	CASSYTSGHTGELFF
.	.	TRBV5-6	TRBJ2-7	TGTGCCAGCAGCGGGGAGACAGAATCCTACGAGCAGTACTTC	CASSGETESYEQYF
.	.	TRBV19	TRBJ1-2	TGTGCCAGTAGTATAGATGACGGTGCTAACTATGGCTACACCTTC	CASSIDDGANYGYTF
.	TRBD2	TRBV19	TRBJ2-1	TGTGCCAGTAGTCGTAGCGGGAGCCCCTACAATGAGCAGTTCTTC	CASSRSGSPYNEQFF
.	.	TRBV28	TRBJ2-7	TGTGCCAGCAGTACCGTGACAGGTATTTACGAGCAGTACTTC	CASSTVTGIYEQYF
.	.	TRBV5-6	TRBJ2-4	TGTGCCAGCAACTTGGACCCTGAGGGTTTTGGCAACATTCAGTACTTC	CASNLDPEGFGNIQYF
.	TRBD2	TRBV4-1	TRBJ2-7	TGCGCCAGCAGCGCCCGGACTAGCGTAGCCTACGAGCAGTACTTC	CASSARTSVAYEQYF
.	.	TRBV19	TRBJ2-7	TGTGCCAGCCAACCGGGACGGCGCGGATACGAGCAGTACTTC	CASQPGRRGYEQYF
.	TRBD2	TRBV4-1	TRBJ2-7	TGCGCCAGCAGCCGCGGGACTAGCGGGAGTTACGAGCAGTACTTC	CASSRGTSGSYEQYF
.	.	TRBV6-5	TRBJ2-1	TGTGCCAGTACTCGTGGGAGCTCCTACAATGAGCAGTTCTTC	CASTRGSSYNEQFF
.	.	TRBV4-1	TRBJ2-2	TGCGCCAGCAGCCAGATAGGTAGCGGGGAGCTGTTTTTT	CASSQIGSGELFF
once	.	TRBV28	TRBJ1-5	TGTGCCAGCAGGGCGGCTCCGGGGGGAAATGGCAATCAGCCCCAGCATTTT	CASRAAPGGNGNQPQHF
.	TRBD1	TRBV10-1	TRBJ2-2	TGCGCCAGCACTCACAGGACAGGGTACACCGGGGAGCTGTTTTTT	CASTHRTGYTGELFF
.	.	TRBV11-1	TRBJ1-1	TGTGCCAGCAGCCCTTTCCCCAGCCCGGGCACTGAAGCTTTCTTT	CASSPFPSPGTEAFF
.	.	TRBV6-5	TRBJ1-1	TGTGCCAGCAGTTACGATATGGACACTGAAGCTTTCTTT	CASSYDMDTEAFF
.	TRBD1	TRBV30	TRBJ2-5	TGTGCCTGGAGGTCCAGGGGGCAAGAGACCCAGTACTTC	CAWRSRGQETQYF
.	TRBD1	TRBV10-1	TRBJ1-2	TGCGCCAGCAGTGAGTCGAACAGGGGGAACTATGGCTACACCTTC	CASSESNRGNYGYTF
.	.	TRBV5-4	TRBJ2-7	TGTGCCAGCAGCTTGGATTCAGGAAGCCACGAGCAGTACTTC	CASSLDSGSHEQYF
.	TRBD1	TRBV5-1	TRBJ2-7	TGCGCCAGCAGCTCCGGGACAGGGGACTACGAGCAGTACTTC	CASSSGTGDYEQYF
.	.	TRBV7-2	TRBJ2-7	TGCGCCAGCAGCCAAGTGCAGGGCGGGGACGAAACCTACGAGCAGTACTTC	CASSQVQGGDETYEQYF
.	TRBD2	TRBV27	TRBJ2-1	TGTGCCAGCAGTTCATCATTCAGCGGGGCGGGGGATGAGCAGTTCTTC	CASSSSFSGAGDEQFF
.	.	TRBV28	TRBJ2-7	TGTGCCAGCAGTTTTATCACTGGTTCCTACGAGCAGTACTTC	CASSFITGSYEQYF
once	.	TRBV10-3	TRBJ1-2	TGTGCCATCAGTGAGTCGGAGGCCCCCGGCTTGAACTATGGCTACACCTTC	CAISESEAPGLNYGYTF
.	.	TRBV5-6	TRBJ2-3	TGTGCCAGCAGCTTGTTTGGGCAGGGGATAGATACGCAGTATTTT	CASSLFGQGIDTQYF
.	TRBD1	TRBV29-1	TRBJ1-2	TGCAGCGTTGAAGCCGGGACAGGGCATTACTATGGCTACACCTTC	CSVEAGTGHYYGYTF
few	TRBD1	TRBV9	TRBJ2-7	TGTGCCAGCAGCGTAGACGTGGGACAGGGTACCTACGAGCAGTACTTC	CASSVDVGQGTYEQYF
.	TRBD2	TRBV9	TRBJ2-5	TGTGCCAGCAGCGAAACTAGCGGGGGGAGAAAGACCCAGTACTTC	CASSETSGGRKTQYF
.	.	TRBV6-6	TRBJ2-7	TGTGCCAGCAGTTACTCGGGGGGAGAGCAGTACTTC	CASSYSGGEQYF
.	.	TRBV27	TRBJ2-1	TGTGCCAGCAGTTCGGGGTCGGAAGAGCAGTTCTTC	CASSSGSEEQFF
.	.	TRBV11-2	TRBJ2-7	TGTGCCAGCAGCTTAGTAAGTCCGGGCGAGCAGTACTTC	CASSLVSPGEQYF
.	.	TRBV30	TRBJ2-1	TGTGCCTGGAGTGTAAGGTGGGGTGACTCCTACAATGAGCAGTTCTTC	CAWSVRWGDSYNEQFF
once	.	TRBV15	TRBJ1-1	TGTGCCACCAGCAGAGATAGGTACAGGCGGGGCGACACTGAAGCTTTCTTT	CATSRDRYRRGDTEAFF
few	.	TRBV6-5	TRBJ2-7	TGTGCCAGCAGTTACTCGAAATACGAGCAGTACTTC	CASSYSKYEQYF
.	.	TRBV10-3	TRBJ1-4	TGTGCCACCGGACGGACCAACTCTGCAACTAATGAAAAACTGTTTTTT	CATGRTNSATNEKLFF